Listed below are T cell receptor beta chains from one sample, sequenced in a study of CD8 T cells in ankylosing spondylitis. TCRdb analysed the 5' RACE reads with MiXCR anew, one entry per CDR3 protein. The sample contains roughly 220,000 distinct CDR3 sequences, roughly a tenth of which appear only once. The sample consisted of blood, either unsorted or a sorted T cell fraction (not recorded which). All receptors come from a male donor with ankylosing spondylitis or in good health (not recorded which). CDR3s include the opening cysteine and the closing phenylalanine or tryptophan. A D gene is named only where the DNA matches it firmly. Where a row states a size, it is once, few, many or the class of an expanded clone; other rows omit it.

>many|TRBV12-3/TRBV12-4|TRBD1|TRBJ1-3
TGTGCCGACCTTGACAGGGCTGGAAACACCATATATTTT
CADLDRAGNTIYF
>NA|TRBV3-1|NA|TRBJ1-4
TGTGCCAGCAGCCAAGGGGTCGCCAGGGCCACAGAAAAACTGTTTTTT
CASSQGVARATEKLFF
>many|TRBV7-9|NA|TRBJ1-1
TGTGCCAGCAGCTTGGAGTATGGAACTGAAGCTTTCTTT
CASSLEYGTEAFF
>many|TRBV11-2|TRBD1|TRBJ1-4
TGTGCCAGCAGTACCGGGACAGGGGCCATTAATGAAAAACTGTTTTTT
CASSTGTGAINEKLFF
>many|TRBV20-1|TRBD1|TRBJ2-5
TGCAGTGCTAGTAGATTTCCGGGACAGACCCAACTATCACAAGAGACCCAGTACTTC
CSASRFPGQTQLSQETQYF
>few|TRBV20-1|NA|TRBJ1-1
TGCAGTGCTGACAAGAACACTGAAGCTTTCTTT
CSADKNTEAFF
>many|TRBV11-1|TRBD1|TRBJ2-6
TGTGCCAGCAGCTTAACGCCCAGGGGGATCTCTGGGGCCAACGTCCTGACTTTC
CASSLTPRGISGANVLTF
>NA|TRBV2|TRBD2|TRBJ2-7
TGTGCCAGCAGTTGGACTAGCGGGGGGGCCTACGAGCAGTACTTC
CASSWTSGGAYEQYF
>few|TRBV7-9|NA|TRBJ2-5
TGTGCCAGCAGCCCAAAGCAGGGTGCAACTAAAGAGACCCAGTACTTC
CASSPKQGATKETQYF
>many|TRBV12-3/TRBV12-4|TRBD2|TRBJ2-3
TGTGCCAGCAGTCCCAGGACTAGCGGGGTAGATACGCAGTATTTT
CASSPRTSGVDTQYF
>many|TRBV20-1|NA|TRBJ2-1
TGCAGTGCTACCGACGTCCCCTCCTACAATGAGCAGTTCTTC
CSATDVPSYNEQFF
>few|TRBV29-1|NA|TRBJ2-3
TGCAGCGTTGACCTTCAGAGACAGAGCACAGATACGCAGTATTTT
CSVDLQRQSTDTQYF
>many|TRBV3-1|NA|TRBJ2-1
TGTGCCAGCAGCAAATCGAGGAATGAGCAGTTCTTC
CASSKSRNEQFF
>few|TRBV20-1|NA|TRBJ2-3
TGCAGTGCTAGGCTGGGTATTGCGGGGTCAGATACGCAGTATTTT
CSARLGIAGSDTQYF
>many|TRBV12-3/TRBV12-4|NA|TRBJ1-1
TGTGCCAGCAGCGGATCGGGACATCAAAACACTGAAGCTTTCTTT
CASSGSGHQNTEAFF
>many|TRBV5-1|NA|TRBJ1-1
TGCGCCAGCAGTTTCGACCTAAACAACAATGAAGCTTTCTTT
CASSFDLNNNEAFF
>many|TRBV6-1|NA|TRBJ2-7
TGTGCCAGCAGTGGACTCTACGAGCAGTACTTC
CASSGLYEQYF
>many|TRBV27|NA|TRBJ2-3
TGTGCCAGCAGTTTATCGGGGTGGGCAGATACGCAGTATTTT
CASSLSGWADTQYF
>few|TRBV5-1|NA|TRBJ2-3
TGCGCCAGCACCCTGGGGGAGAGCACAGATACGCAGTATTTT
CASTLGESTDTQYF
>NA|TRBV28|NA|TRBJ2-5
TGTGCCAGCAGTTTTTTGGGCCCTAATCAAGAGACCCAGTACTTC
CASSFLGPNQETQYF